This entry lists 10 T cell receptor beta chains sequenced from one sample in a study of tumor-infiltrating lymphocytes in primary liver carcinoma. The tissue used was unsorted bulk material of about 19-33 mg. RNA and DNA were co-extracted from it with the AllPrep DNA/RNA mini kit. The template, approximately 500 ng total RNA, yielded TCR beta cDNA made with a constant-region primer. Slightly modified ARM-PCR served as the procedure for the TCR beta libraries. These libraries came from three rounds of nested multiplex PCR. PCR rounds one and two used TRBV1-TRBV30 forward primers with a C-beta reverse primer for around 11 cycles each. TCRdb used MiXCR to reprocess the multiplex PCR reads, holding one entry per CDR3 protein. The table includes about 120,000 distinct CDR3 sequences, around 70% detected once. The sample consisted of tumor-adjacent normal liver tissue. Receptor source: a woman aged 60-70 years with primary liver carcinoma and hepatitis B virus infection.

V usage is TRBV13 and J usage is TRBJ2-1; TRBD2 matches 7 bases. V dropped 11 bases and J dropped 3; count of bases not matched to a gene: 16. The CDR3 totals 16 residues. Germline V lookup: CDR1 PRHDT, CDR2 FYEKMQ (reference sequence). The CDR3 reads CAGGPSGANFYNEQFF. The DNA of the CDR3 is TGTGCCGGCGGCCCTAGCGGAGCTAACTTCTACAATGAGCAGTTCTTC.

On this clonotype itself: Possible read error: a much larger clone is one base away. The V call is TRBV28, the J call TRBJ2-1, with 10 bases lining up with TRBD2. From germline, CDR1 is MDHEN and CDR2 SYDVKM. The CDR3 sequence is 18 residues long. CDR3 sequence (DNA): TGTGCCAGCAGTCTGACACCCGGGACTAGCGTCTCCTACAATGAGCAGTCCTTC. As protein: CASSLTPGTSVSYNEQSF.

V is TRBV6-5 and J is TRBJ2-7; 7 bases are a match to TRBD2. In germline, CDR1 is MNHEY, CDR2 SVGAGI. CDR3 length: 13 residues. Unmatched junction bases numbered 5, after V lost 7 bases and J lost 2 bases. CDR3 amino acids: CASIGRGAYEQYF. CDR3 sequence (DNA): TGTGCCAGCATAGGACGGGGGGCCTACGAGCAGTACTTC.

Comment on this clonotype: Its ends do not fully match the called genes, so a read error is possible. J is TRBJ2-5 and V is TRBV11-3; D may be TRBD1 (6 bases). CDR1 is SGHNT and CDR2 is YENEEA in the germline V gene. The CDR3 covers 13 residues. In nucleotides, the CDR3 is TGTGCCAGCAGTCGCTCAGGGGAAGAGTCCCAGTACTTC. Translation: CASSRSGEESQYF.

Regarding this clonotype: A single base separates this from a much larger clone, so it may be a read error. The chain recombines TRBV28 with TRBJ1-5, with TRBD1 matching 7 bases. The CDR3 has 14 amino acids. Germline V gene lookup returns CDR1 MDHEN and CDR2 SYDVKM. Here the CDR3 reads CSSQKGGGNQPQHF. The CDR3, as DNA: TGTTCCAGCCAAAAAGGGGGCGGCAATCAGCCCCAGCATTTT. Full variable domain (remainder filled in from reference TRBV28 and TRBJ1-5): DVKVTQSSRYLVKRTGEKVFLECVQDMDHENMFWYRQDPGLGLRLIYFSYDVKMKEKGDIPEGYSVSREKKERFSLILESASTNQTSMYLCSSQKGGGNQPQHFGDGTRLSIL.

In the case of this clonotype: A much larger clone sits a single nucleotide away, making a read error possible. The rearrangement joins TRBV7-9 to TRBJ1-2, with D uncertain. The germline CDR1 and CDR2 sequences are SEHNR and FQNEAQ (reference sequence). The CDR3 is 14 residues long. V was pared by 2 bases and J by 4 bases, with 11 bases between. The DNA of the CDR3 is TGTGCCAGCAGCTTATCCGGGATTTTCTATGGCTACACCTTC. This sequence encodes CASSLSGIFYGYTF.

A word on this clonotype: This likely comes from a read error, as the CDR3 has no conserved phenylalanine or tryptophan at its end. In DNA form, the CDR3 reads TGTGCCAGCAGTTCATCCGTGACTAACTACAATGAGCAGTTCCTC. The encoded protein is CASSSSVTNYNEQFL. This chain uses TRBV12-3 or TRBV12-4 with TRBJ2-1; TRBD2 might be the D (5 bases). This CDR3 contains 15 residues. Between the trimmed V and J ends, which lost 4 bases and 3 bases, there was a span of 13 bases.

On this clonotype: Mismatch with germline at one junction end may stem from a read error. The CDR3, as DNA: TGCAGCGTTGGAACGGGACGGGTATCTGGGGCCAACTTCCTGACTTTC. Its protein is CSVGTGRVSGANFLTF. The rearrangement joins TRBV29-1 to TRBJ2-6; D tentatively fits TRBD1 or TRBD2 (5 bases each). This CDR3 region has 16 residues. Looked up from germline, CDR1 is SQVTM and CDR2 is ANQGSEA.

This clonotype was detected a few times. The chain links TRBV19 to TRBJ2-1; D is ambiguous. Trimming removed 2 bases from V and 4 bases from J, with 6 bases in between. There are 13 residues in the CDR3. Germline-derived CDR1 and CDR2 are LNHDA and SQIVND (reference sequence). CDR3 in DNA: TGTGCCAGTAGTATATCCGATTACAATGAGCAGTTCTTC. Protein sequence: CASSISDYNEQFF.

This clonotype was observed a single time. The chain links TRBV4-1 to TRBJ2-1; D is perhaps TRBD2 (6 bases). V lost 0 bases and J lost 12, with 18 bases in between. CDR3 length equals 15 residues. The V gene's germline CDR1 is MGHRA and CDR2 YSYEKL. The CDR3 reads CASSQDGLARDGQFF. For the CDR3, the DNA is TGCGCCAGCAGCCAAGATGGTCTAGCGAGGGATGGGCAGTTCTTC.